This TCR beta chain is drawn from a study of CXCR3-negative and CXCR3-positive naive CD8 T cells. Study observations and caveats: Hydrophobicity of TRB CDR3s was greater in CXCR3-positive naive cells than in CXCR3-negative naive cells.

5' RACE with UMI labels generated the TRB cDNA libraries. TCRdb re-analyzed the 5' RACE reads; it lists each CDR3 protein once, without DNA. Listed are under 85,000 distinct CDR3 sequences; 0.55% to 0.8% falls within the top ten. The CDR3 length is 14 residues. Worth noting for this clonotype: The antigen remains undetermined.

What was sequenced was naive CXCR3+ CD8+ T cells from blood. Subset specified: CD45RO-CCR7+CD27+CD95- naive CD8+ T cells expressing CXCR3 (TNR3+). The TCR comes from a human donor in good health. Some clones in this sample may be carry-over from other donors' samples. The J gene is TRBJ2-5, the V gene TRBV12-3 or TRBV12-4; no DNA is available, so the TRBD1 call from TCRdb remains unchecked. The CDR3 region is CASSPRGMQETQYF.